Listed here are 16 T cell receptor beta chains from one sample, sequenced in a study of HIV-infected patients and healthy controls. Follow-up blood was drawn about 14 weeks, roughly three months, after antiretroviral therapy began. All unsorted peripheral T cells were captured because whole blood was used without fractionation. About 540 ng RNA was reverse transcribed with alpha and beta constant-region primers. Alpha and beta chain libraries were made separately by chain-specific third strand synthesis with multiplexing indices. Using its own MiXCR run on the 5' RACE reads, TCRdb lists one record per CDR3 protein. The sample holds roughly 7,000 distinct CDR3 sequences, less than 9% seen once. This material consisted of blood, taken during antiretroviral therapy. The origin of the receptors is an adult with HIV infection.

This clonotype turned up a few times. This chain links TRBV7-9 with TRBJ2-2, with 13 bases lining up with TRBD2. This CDR3 comprises 18 residues. V gave up 4 bases and J gave up 6 bases; unmatched junction bases: 11. Germline loops: CDR1 SEHNR, CDR2 FQNEAQ (reference sequence). CDR3 protein: CASSSTSGRAGAAGELFF. The CDR3 DNA reads as TGTGCCAGCAGCTCCACTAGCGGGAGGGCCGGGGCAGCCGGGGAGCTGTTTTTT.

At least ten counts were recorded for this clonotype. This chain uses TRBV27 with TRBJ1-1, with a tentative D call TRBD1 (5 bases). V was shortened by 5 bases and J by 1 base, with 8 bases between the two germline ends. Germline CDR1 reads MNHEY; CDR2 reads SMNVEV (reference sequence). The CDR3 runs 13 residues. The CDR3 here is CASSRTGNTEAFF. CDR3 nucleotides: TGTGCCAGCAGTCGAACAGGGAACACTGAAGCTTTCTTT.

This clonotype is termed medium-sized. The CDR3 loop is CSAVPGKGSTDTQYF. CDR3 sequence (DNA): TGCAGTGCGGTCCCCGGGAAGGGTAGCACAGATACGCAGTATTTT. The chain couples TRBV20-1 to TRBJ2-3; perhaps TRBD2 as D (5 bases). This CDR3 is 15 amino acids long. With 6 bases removed from V and 0 bases from J, the gap between germline ends came to 16 bases. Germline values: CDR1 DFQATT, CDR2 SNEGSKA (reference sequence).

By frequency in the sample, this clonotype is medium-sized. The rearrangement uses TRBV28 and TRBJ1-2, with a possible D match to TRBD1 (6 bases). The CDR3 spans 13 residues. V dropped 3 bases and J dropped 7 bases, with 12 bases sitting between them. Germline-derived CDR1 and CDR2 are MDHEN and SYDVKM. This chain's CDR3 is CASSFEGGGGYTF. The CDR3 DNA sequence: TGTGCCAGCAGTTTTGAGGGGGGTGGTGGCTACACCTTC.

This clonotype has only a few counts. The chain has TRBV20-1 and TRBJ2-5; 10 bases align to TRBD2. The J segment lost 5 bases and the V segment lost 0 bases, leaving 3 bases of the junction unmatched. Germline V gives CDR1 DFQATT, CDR2 SNEGSKA (reference sequence). This CDR3 comprises 14 residues. Here the CDR3 reads CSARESGRGETQYF. The DNA of the CDR3 is TGCAGTGCTAGAGAAAGCGGGAGGGGGGAGACCCAGTACTTC.

This clonotype was seen ten or more times. The chain couples TRBV11-2 to TRBJ2-1; no reliable D call. The CDR3 has 13 residues. CDR1 is SGHAT and CDR2 is FQNNGV in the germline V gene. V lost 3 bases to trimming and J lost 6 bases, with 9 bases between them. The CDR3 loop is CASSFDSFNEQFF. The CDR3 nucleotides read TGTGCCAGCAGCTTTGACTCATTCAATGAGCAGTTCTTC.

This clonotype was picked up many times. The chain has TRBV29-1 and TRBJ2-3; D ambiguous. The germline V gene has CDR1 SQVTM and CDR2 ANQGSEA. CDR3 size: 16 residues. V lost 7 bases, J lost 0 bases, and 20 bases lay in between. For the CDR3, the DNA is TGCAGCGCAATGCCGAGCCCTAGGGCTAGCACAGATACGCAGTATTTT. Residues: CSAMPSPRASTDTQYF.

In its sample, this clonotype was seen many times. This rearrangement joins TRBV6-1 to TRBJ2-5; a possible D gene is TRBD1 (6 bases). This CDR3 spans 15 amino acids. V was clipped by 6 bases and J by 2 bases, with 16 bases between them. Germline values: CDR1 MNHNS, CDR2 SASEGT. The CDR3 protein is CASRAFEGVQETQYF. In DNA, the CDR3 is TGTGCCAGCAGGGCCTTTGAGGGGGTTCAAGAGACCCAGTACTTC.

This clonotype is medium-sized within its sample. The chain is built from TRBV13 and TRBJ2-5; D is perhaps TRBD2 (7 bases). CDR1 PRHDT and CDR2 FYEKMQ come from the germline V gene (reference sequence). CDR3 size: 14 residues. With 6 bases removed from V and 5 bases from J, the gap between germline ends came to 16 bases. The CDR3 DNA follows: TGTGCCAGCAGTTCAAGGGGGGGCGCGGAGACCCAGTACTTC. Residues: CASSSRGGAETQYF. The variable domain in full, completed from reference TRBV13 and TRBJ2-5, reads AAGVIQSPRHLIKEKRETATLKCYPIPRHDTVYWYQQGPGQDPQFLISFYEKMQSDKGSIPDRFSAQQFSDYHSELNMSSLELGDSALYFCASSSRGGAETQYFGPGTRLLVL.

By frequency in the sample, this clonotype is medium-sized (0.01 to 0.1%). This chain joins TRBV4-1 and TRBJ2-1; 7 positions match TRBD2. V gave up 4 bases and J gave up 3 bases; unmatched junction bases: 6. The V gene's germline CDR1 is MGHRA and CDR2 YSYEKL. This CDR3 is 15 amino acids long. The CDR3, as DNA: TGCGCCAGCAGCCTCGACCGGGGGGTCTACAATGAGCAGTTCTTC. Protein: CASSLDRGVYNEQFF.

By frequency in the sample, this clonotype is medium-sized. V is TRBV7-2 and J is TRBJ2-5, with a weak D call TRBD2 (5 bases). Trimming took off 6 bases at V and 6 bases at J, with 17 bases between the two ends. CDR3 length: 14 amino acids. Germline CDR1 SGHTA, CDR2 FQGNSA. The CDR3 loop is CASSREASLKTQYF. The DNA for the CDR3 is TGTGCCAGCAGTCGAGAGGCTAGCCTAAAGACCCAGTACTTC.

Sample share makes this clonotype medium-sized. This chain joins TRBV12-2 and TRBJ2-3; the table's D call TRBD1 went unverified against the DNA. TRBV12-2 is designated a pseudogene. This CDR3 contains 16 residues. The CDR3 protein is CASRSPQGERADTQYF. The CDR3, as DNA: TGTGCAAGTCGCTCCCCACAGGGGGAAAGGGCAGATACGCAGTATTTT.

In this sample, this clonotype is medium-sized. The V and J genes are TRBV2 and TRBJ1-5; D unresolved. Trimming cost V 4 bases and J 1 base, with 5 bases left between them. Germline loops: CDR1 SNHLY, CDR2 FYNNEI. This CDR3 is 13 amino acids long. The CDR3 loop reads CASSVGSNQPQHF. For the CDR3, the DNA is TGTGCCAGCAGTGTTGGGAGCAATCAGCCCCAGCATTTT. The variable domain in full, with the rest retrieved from reference TRBV2 and TRBJ1-5, is EPEVTQTPSHQVTQMGQEVILRCVPISNHLYFYWYRQILGQKVEFLVSFYNNEISEKSEIFDDQFSVERPDGSNFTLKIRSTKLEDSAMYFCASSVGSNQPQHFGDGTRLSIL.

Within the sample, this clonotype is medium-sized. The V call is TRBV7-6, the J call TRBJ1-6; D gene ambiguous. Trimming pared 1 base from V and 7 bases from J, leaving 14 bases between. Looked up from germline, CDR1 is SGHVS and CDR2 is FNYEAQ. The CDR3 length is 16 residues. CDR3 region: CASSLGQPNPNSPLHF. CDR3 sequence (DNA): TGTGCCAGCAGCTTAGGGCAGCCTAACCCAAATTCACCCCTCCACTTT.

By proportion, this clonotype is medium-sized (0.01 to 0.1%). V and J are TRBV5-1 and TRBJ1-1, with D perhaps TRBD1 (5 bases). V lost 0 bases to trimming and J lost 4 bases, with 7 bases between them. Germline values: CDR1 SGHRS, CDR2 YFSETQ. The CDR3 length is 13 residues. CDR3 nucleotide sequence: TGCGCCAGCAGCTTGGGAGGGGCCACTGAAGCTTTCTTT. It specifies CASSLGGATEAFF. Full variable domain (rest looked up from reference TRBV5-1 and TRBJ1-1): KAGVTQTPRYLIKTRGQQVTLSCSPISGHRSVSWYQQTPGQGLQFLFEYFSETQRNKGNFPGRFSGRQFSNSRSEMNVSTLELGDSALYLCASSLGGATEAFFGQGTRLTVV.

This clonotype is medium-sized by share. This chain uses TRBV28 with TRBJ2-3; TRBD2 matches at 8 bases. Unmatched junction bases numbered 4, after V lost 3 bases and J lost 5 bases. The germline V gene encodes CDR1 MDHEN and CDR2 SYDVKM. This CDR3 contains 14 residues. The DNA for the CDR3 is TGTGCCAGCAGTTTCGCGGGGGGCCGAGATACGCAGTATTTT. Translation: CASSFAGGRDTQYF.